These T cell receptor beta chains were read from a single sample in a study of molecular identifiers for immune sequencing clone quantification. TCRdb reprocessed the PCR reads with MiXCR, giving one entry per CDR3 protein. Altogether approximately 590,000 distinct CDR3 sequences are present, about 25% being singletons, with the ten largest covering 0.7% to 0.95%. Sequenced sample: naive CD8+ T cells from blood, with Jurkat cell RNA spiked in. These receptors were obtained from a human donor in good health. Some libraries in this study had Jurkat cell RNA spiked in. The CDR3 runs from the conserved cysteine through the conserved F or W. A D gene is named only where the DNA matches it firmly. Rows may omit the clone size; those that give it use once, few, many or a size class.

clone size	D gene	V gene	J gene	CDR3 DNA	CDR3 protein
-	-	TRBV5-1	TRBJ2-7	TGCGCCAGCAGCTTGGTTGAGGTGGACTCCTACGAGCAGTACTTC	CASSLVEVDSYEQYF
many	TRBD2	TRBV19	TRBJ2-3	TGTGCCAGTAGTATGGCCTCTAGCGGGGGCCTAAGCACAGATACGCAGTATTTT	CASSMASSGGLSTDTQYF
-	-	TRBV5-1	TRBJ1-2	TGCGCCAGCAGCTTGGAACCGGGGTACTATGGCTACACCTTC	CASSLEPGYYGYTF
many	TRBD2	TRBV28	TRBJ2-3	TGTGCCAGCAGTTGGAGCGGGGGGGATACGCAGTATTTT	CASSWSGGDTQYF
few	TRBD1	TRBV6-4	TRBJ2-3	TGTGCCAGCAGTGACCCCCTCCGGGTAAGGAGCGGAGCAGGGGGTTCGCAGTATTTT	CASSDPLRVRSGAGGSQYF
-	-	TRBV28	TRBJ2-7	TGTGCCAGCAGTTTCCTTGTCGAGCAGTACTTC	CASSFLVEQYF
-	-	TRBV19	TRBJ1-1	TGTGCCAGTAACTCGGAGACATGCACTGAAGCTTTCTTT	CASNSETCTEAFF
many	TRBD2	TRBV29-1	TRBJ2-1	TGCAGCGTCCGGGGACTAGCGGGGGAGGATGAGCAGTTCTTC	CSVRGLAGEDEQFF
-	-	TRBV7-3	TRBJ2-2	TGTGCCAGCAGCTTTAACAAGAACGACAGGGAGCTGTTTTTT	CASSFNKNDRELFF
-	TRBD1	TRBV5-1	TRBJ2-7	TGCGCCAGCAGCTCCCGGACAGGGCCCATCGAGCAGTACTTC	CASSSRTGPIEQYF
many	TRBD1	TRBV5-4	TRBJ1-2	TGTGCCAGCAGCTATACAGGGGATGTATATGGCTACACCTTC	CASSYTGDVYGYTF
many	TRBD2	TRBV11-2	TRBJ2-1	TGTGCCAGCAGCTTAGCGGGAGGTGAGCAGTTCTTC	CASSLAGGEQFF
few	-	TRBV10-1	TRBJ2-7	TGCGCCAGCAGACTGGGACAACACGAAGCCTACGAGCAGTACTTC	CASRLGQHEAYEQYF
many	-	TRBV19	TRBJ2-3	TGTGCCAGTAGTGCCCGGGACCTCCGCACAGATACGCAGTATTTT	CASSARDLRTDTQYF